This TCR beta chain originates from a study of T-cell reconstitution after alpha-beta-depleted transplantation in children. On this clonotype: Its antigen is currently unknown.

Unique molecular identifiers were used to barcode this TCRbeta library. TCRdb redid the calling of the PCR reads with MiXCR, one entry per CDR3 protein. The sample holds about 900,000 distinct CDR3 sequences, less than 30% seen once. CDR3 length: 16 residues. The germline gives CDR1 SNHLY, CDR2 FYNNEI. The germline V and J ends were trimmed by 1 base and 3 bases, with 16 bases remaining between them. General study results and limits: Surviving recipient T cells and thymic progenitors underlay high day-60 TCRbeta diversity in some patients. Where alpha-beta T cells came from about two months after transplant was reportedly several hundred expanded graft clones. A year had passed since transplant, and T-cell counts and diversity by then came mostly from newly produced T cells.

The genes are TRBV2 and TRBJ2-7; possibly TRBD1 for D (5 bases). The clonotype originates from a boy in the first two years of life who had a stem cell transplant for SCID, so the T cells may come from the graft donor. The source material was PBMCs, mostly from graft donor cells, sampled 360 days after TCRalphabeta/CD19-depleted stem cell transplant. The CDR3 protein is CASSEVQGSGVYEQYF. The CDR3 nucleotides are TGTGCCAGCAGTGAAGTTCAGGGTAGTGGTGTCTACGAGCAGTACTTC.